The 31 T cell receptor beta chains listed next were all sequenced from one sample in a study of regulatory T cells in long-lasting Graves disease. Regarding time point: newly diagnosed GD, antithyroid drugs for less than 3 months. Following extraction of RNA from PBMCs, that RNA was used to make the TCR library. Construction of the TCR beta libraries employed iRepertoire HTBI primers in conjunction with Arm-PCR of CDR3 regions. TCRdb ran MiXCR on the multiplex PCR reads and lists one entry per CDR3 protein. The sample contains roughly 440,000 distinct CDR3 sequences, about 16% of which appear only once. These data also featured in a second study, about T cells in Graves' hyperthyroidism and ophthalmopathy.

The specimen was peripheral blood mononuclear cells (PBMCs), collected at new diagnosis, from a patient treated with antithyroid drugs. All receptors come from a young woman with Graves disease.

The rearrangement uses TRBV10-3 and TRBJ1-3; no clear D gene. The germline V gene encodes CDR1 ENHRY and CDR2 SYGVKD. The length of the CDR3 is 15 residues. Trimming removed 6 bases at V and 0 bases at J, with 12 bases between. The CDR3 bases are TGTGCCATCAGGAGAGGACGGGACTCTGGAAACACCATATATTTT. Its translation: CAIRRGRDSGNTIYF.

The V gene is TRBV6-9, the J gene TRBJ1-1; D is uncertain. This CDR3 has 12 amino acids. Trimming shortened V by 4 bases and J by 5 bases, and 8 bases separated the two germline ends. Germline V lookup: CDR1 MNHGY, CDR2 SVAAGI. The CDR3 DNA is TGTGCCAGCAGTTTCGACAATACTGAAGCTTTCTTT. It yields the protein CASSFDNTEAFF.

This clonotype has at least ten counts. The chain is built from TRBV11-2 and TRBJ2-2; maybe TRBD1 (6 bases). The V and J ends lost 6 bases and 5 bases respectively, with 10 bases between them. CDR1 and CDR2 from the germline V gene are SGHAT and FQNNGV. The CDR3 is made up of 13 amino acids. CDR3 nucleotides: TGTGCCAGCAGGAACCAGGGGACCGGGGAGCTGTTTTTT. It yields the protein CASRNQGTGELFF.

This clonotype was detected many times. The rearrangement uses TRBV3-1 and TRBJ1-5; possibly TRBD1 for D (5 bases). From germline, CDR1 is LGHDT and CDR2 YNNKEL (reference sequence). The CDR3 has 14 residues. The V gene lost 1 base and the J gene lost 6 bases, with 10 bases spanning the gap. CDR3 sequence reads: CASSQGGDVQPQHF. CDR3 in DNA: TGTGCCAGCAGCCAAGGGGGGGACGTTCAGCCCCAGCATTTT.

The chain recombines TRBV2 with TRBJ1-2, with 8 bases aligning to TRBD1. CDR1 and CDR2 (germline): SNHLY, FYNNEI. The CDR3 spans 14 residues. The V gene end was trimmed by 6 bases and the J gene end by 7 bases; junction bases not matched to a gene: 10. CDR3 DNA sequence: TGTGCCAGCAGCTGGGACAGGTTCTTTTCTGGCTACACCTTC. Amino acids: CASSWDRFFSGYTF. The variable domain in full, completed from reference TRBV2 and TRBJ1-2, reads EPEVTQTPSHQVTQMGQEVILRCVPISNHLYFYWYRQILGQKVEFLVSFYNNEISEKSEIFDDQFSVERPDGSNFTLKIRSTKLEDSAMYFCASSWDRFFSGYTFGSGTRLTVV.

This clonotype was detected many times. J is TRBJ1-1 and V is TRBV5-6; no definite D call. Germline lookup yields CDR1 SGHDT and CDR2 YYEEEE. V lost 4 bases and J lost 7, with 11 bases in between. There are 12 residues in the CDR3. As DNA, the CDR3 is TGTGCCAGCAGCGGGTGGACTGATGAAGCTTTCTTT. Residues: CASSGWTDEAFF. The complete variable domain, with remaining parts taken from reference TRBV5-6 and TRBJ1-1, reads DAGVTQSPTHLIKTRGQQVTLRCSPKSGHDTVSWYQQALGQGPQFIFQYYEEEERQRGNFPDRFSGHQFPNYSSELNVNALLLGDSALYLCASSGWTDEAFFGQGTRLTVV.

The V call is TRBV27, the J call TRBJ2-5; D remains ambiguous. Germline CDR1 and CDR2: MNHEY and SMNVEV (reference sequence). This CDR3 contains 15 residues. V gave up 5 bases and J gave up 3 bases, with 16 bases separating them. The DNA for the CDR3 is TGTGCCAGCAGTGTGACACCCTACCCCAAAGAGACCCAGTACTTC. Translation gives CASSVTPYPKETQYF.

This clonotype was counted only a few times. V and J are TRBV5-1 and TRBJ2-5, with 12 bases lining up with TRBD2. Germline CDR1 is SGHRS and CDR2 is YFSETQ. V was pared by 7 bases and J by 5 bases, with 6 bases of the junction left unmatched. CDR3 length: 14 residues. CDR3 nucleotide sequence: TGCGCCAGCCGACTAGCGGGAGCGCCTGAGACCCAGTACTTC. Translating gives CASRLAGAPETQYF. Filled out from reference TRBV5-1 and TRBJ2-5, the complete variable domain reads KAGVTQTPRYLIKTRGQQVTLSCSPISGHRSVSWYQQTPGQGLQFLFEYFSETQRNKGNFPGRFSGRQFSNSRSEMNVSTLELGDSALYLCASRLAGAPETQYFGPGTRLLVL.

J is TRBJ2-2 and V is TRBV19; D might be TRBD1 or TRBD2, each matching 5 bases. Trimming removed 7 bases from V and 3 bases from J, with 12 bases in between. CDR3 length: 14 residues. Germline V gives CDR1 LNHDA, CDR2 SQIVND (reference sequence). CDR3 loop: CASTQGADTGELFF. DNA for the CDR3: TGTGCCAGTACCCAGGGAGCAGACACCGGGGAGCTGTTTTTT.

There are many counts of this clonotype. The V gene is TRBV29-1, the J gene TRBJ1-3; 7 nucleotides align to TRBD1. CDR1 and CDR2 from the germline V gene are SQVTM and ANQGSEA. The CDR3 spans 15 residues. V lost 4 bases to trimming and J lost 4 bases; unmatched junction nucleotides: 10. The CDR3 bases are TGCAGCGTTGCTCAACAGGGGCCGAGGGGAAACACCATATATTTT. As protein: CSVAQQGPRGNTIYF.

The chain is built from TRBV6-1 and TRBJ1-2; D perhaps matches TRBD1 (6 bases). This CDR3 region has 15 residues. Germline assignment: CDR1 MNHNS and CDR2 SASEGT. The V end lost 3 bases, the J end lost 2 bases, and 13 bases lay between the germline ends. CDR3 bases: TGTGCCAGCAGTGAGGCGACAGGATTAAACTATGGCTACACCTTC. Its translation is CASSEATGLNYGYTF.

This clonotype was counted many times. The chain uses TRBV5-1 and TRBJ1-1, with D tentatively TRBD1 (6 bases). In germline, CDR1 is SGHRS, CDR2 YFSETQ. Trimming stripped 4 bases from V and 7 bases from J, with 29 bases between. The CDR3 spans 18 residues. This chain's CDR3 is CASSPGAGLLIEGNEAFF. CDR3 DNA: TGCGCCAGCAGCCCGGGGGCAGGACTACTGATAGAAGGCAATGAAGCTTTCTTT.

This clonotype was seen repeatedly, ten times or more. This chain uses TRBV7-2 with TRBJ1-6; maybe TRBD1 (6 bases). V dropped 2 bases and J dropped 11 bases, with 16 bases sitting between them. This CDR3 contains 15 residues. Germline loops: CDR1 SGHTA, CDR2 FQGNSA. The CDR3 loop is CASSLNSGARAPLHF. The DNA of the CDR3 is TGTGCCAGCAGCTTAAATTCGGGGGCGCGGGCACCCCTCCACTTT. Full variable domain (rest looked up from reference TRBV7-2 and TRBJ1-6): GAGVSQSPSNKVTEKGKDVELRCDPISGHTALYWYRQSLGQGLEFLIYFQGNSAPDKSGLPSDRFSAERTGGSVSTLTIQRTQQEDSAVYLCASSLNSGARAPLHFGNGTRLTVT.

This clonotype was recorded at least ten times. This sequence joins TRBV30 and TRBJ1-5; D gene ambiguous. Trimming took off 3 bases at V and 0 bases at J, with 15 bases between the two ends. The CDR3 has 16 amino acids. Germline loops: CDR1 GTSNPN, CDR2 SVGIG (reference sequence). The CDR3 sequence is CAWSPLRGNSNQPQHF. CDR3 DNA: TGTGCCTGGAGCCCCCTACGAGGGAATAGCAATCAGCCCCAGCATTTT.

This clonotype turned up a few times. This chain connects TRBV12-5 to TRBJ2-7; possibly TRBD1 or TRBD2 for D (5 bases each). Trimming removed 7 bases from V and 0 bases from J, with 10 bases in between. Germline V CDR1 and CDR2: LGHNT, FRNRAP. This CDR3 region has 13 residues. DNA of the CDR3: TGTGCTAGTGCGTGGGACGTCTCCTACGAGCAGTACTTC. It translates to CASAWDVSYEQYF.

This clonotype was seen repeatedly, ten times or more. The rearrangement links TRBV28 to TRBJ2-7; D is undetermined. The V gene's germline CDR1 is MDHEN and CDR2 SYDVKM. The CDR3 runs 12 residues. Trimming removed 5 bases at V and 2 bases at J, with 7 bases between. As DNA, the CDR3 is TGTGCCAGCAGTCTCAGTACCTACGAGCAGTACTTC. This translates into CASSLSTYEQYF.

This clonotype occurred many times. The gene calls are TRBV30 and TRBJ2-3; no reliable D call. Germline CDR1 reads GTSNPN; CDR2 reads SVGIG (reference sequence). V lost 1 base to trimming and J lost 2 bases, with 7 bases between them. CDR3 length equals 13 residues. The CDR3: CAWSGTNTDTQYF. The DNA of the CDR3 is TGTGCCTGGAGTGGGACCAACACAGATACGCAGTATTTT.

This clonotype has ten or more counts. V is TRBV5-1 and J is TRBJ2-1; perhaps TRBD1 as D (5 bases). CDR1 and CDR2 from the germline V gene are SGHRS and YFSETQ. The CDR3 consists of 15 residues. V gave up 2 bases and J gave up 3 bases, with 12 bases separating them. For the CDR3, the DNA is TGCGCCAGCAGCTTCCGGACATTGGGCTACAATGAGCAGTTCTTC. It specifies CASSFRTLGYNEQFF.

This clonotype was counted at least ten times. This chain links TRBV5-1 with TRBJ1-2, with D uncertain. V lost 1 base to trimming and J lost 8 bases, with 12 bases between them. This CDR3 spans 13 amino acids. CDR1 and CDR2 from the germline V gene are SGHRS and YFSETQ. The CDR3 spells CASSLMVGNGYTF. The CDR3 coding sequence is TGCGCCAGCAGCTTGATGGTAGGGAACGGCTACACCTTC.

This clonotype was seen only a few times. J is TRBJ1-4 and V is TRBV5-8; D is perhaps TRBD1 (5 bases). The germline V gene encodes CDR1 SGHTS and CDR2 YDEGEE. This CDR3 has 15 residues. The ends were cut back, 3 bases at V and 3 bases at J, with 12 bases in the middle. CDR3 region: CASSSGQHANEKLFF. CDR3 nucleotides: TGTGCCAGCAGCTCTGGACAACATGCTAATGAAAAACTGTTTTTT.

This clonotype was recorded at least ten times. Written as DNA, the CDR3 is TGCGCCAGCAGCCCCACGACAGGGAAGCAGTTCTTC. This translates into CASSPTTGKQFF. This chain joins TRBV4-1 and TRBJ2-1, with 7 bases aligning to TRBD1. Germline lookup yields CDR1 MGHRA and CDR2 YSYEKL. Trimming took 4 bases from V and 11 from J; bases not matched to a gene: 5. The CDR3 consists of 12 residues.

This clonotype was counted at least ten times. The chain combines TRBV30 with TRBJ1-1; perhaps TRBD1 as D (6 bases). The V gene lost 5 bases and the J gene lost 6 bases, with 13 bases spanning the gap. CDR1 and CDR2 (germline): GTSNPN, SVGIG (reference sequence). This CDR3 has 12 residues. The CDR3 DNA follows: TGTGCCTGGCGAGGGGGAGGAGCTGAAGCTTTCTTT. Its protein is CAWRGGGAEAFF.

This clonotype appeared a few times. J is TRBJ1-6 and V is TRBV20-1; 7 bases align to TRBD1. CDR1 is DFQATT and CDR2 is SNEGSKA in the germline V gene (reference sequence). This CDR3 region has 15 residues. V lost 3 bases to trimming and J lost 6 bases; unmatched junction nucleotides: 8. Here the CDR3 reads CSASLQGVINSPLHF. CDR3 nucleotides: TGCAGTGCTAGTCTGCAGGGGGTGATTAATTCACCCCTCCACTTT.

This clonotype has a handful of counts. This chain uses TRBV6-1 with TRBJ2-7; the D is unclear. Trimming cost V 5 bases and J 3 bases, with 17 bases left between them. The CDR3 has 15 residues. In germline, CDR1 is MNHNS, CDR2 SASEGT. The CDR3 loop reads CASSPVFDNSYEQYF. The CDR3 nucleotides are TGTGCCAGCAGTCCCGTCTTCGACAACAGCTACGAGCAGTACTTC.

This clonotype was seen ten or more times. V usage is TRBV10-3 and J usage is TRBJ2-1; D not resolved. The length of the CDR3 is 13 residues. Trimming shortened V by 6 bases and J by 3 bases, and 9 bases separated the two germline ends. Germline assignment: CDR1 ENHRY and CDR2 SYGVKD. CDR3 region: CAIRRQNYNEQFF. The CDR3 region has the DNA TGTGCCATCAGACGCCAGAACTACAATGAGCAGTTCTTC.

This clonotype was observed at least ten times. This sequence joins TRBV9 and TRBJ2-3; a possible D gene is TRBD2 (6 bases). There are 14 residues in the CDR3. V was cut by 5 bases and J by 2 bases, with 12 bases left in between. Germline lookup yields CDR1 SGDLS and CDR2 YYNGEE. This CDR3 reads CASSPGLLTDTQYF. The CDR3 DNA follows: TGTGCCAGCAGTCCCGGACTACTCACAGATACGCAGTATTTT.

The CDR3 loop reads CASSPTNDRGNTEAFF. The CDR3 bases are TGTGCCAGCTCACCAACGAACGACAGGGGGAACACTGAAGCTTTCTTT. The rearrangement joins TRBV18 to TRBJ1-1, with 8 bases that match TRBD1. Per germline, CDR1 KGHSH and CDR2 LQKENI. The CDR3 totals 16 residues. The trim removed 2 bases at V and 1 base at J, leaving 6 bases unmatched.

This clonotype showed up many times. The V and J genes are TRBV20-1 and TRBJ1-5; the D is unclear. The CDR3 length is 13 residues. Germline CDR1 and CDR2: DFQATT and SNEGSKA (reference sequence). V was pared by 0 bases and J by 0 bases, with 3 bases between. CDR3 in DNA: TGCAGTGCTAGAGATAATAGCAATCAGCCCCAGCATTTT. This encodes CSARDNSNQPQHF.

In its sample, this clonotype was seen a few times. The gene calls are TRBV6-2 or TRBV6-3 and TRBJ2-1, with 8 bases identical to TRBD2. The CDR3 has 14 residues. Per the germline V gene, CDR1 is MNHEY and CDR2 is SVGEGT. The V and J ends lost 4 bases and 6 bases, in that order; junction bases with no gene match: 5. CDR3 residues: CASSWAGGPNEQFF. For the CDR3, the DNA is TGTGCCAGCAGTTGGGCGGGAGGTCCCAATGAGCAGTTCTTC.

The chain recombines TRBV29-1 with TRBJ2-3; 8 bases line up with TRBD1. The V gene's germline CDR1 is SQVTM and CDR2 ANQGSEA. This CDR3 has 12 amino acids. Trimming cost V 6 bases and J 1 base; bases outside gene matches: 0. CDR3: CSVDRGTDTQYF. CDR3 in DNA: TGCAGCGTGGACAGGGGCACAGATACGCAGTATTTT.

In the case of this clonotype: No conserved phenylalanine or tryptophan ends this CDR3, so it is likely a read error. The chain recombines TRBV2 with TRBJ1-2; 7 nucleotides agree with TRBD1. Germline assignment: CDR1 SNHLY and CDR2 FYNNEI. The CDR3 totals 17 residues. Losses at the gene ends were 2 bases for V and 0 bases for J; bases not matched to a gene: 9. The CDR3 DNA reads TGTGCCAGCAGTGAACCATCTCAGGGGGAAGCTAACTATGGCTACACCATC. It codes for CASSEPSQGEANYGYTI.